Shown below are 26 T cell receptor beta chains from a single sample sequenced in a study of cytomegalovirus exposure and HLA in healthy donors. Primers included in the PCR were 60 Vbeta and 13 Jbeta primers. Sequencing was performed with immunoSEQ multiplex PCR; in TCRdb, only in-frame clones are kept and a portion is missing. Of 100,000 to 150,000 clones listed, about 85% were seen once; the top ten hold roughly 4%. The sample consisted of PBMCs. The receptors stem from a man younger than 30 in good health and CMV-seropositive.

The CDR3 loop is CATTGRGVYNEQFF. Here the CDR3 DNA reads TGTGCCACCACCGGCAGGGGGGTATACAATGAGCAGTTCTTC. The V and J genes are TRBV15 and TRBJ2-1; D perhaps matches TRBD1 (7 bases). The CDR3 totals 14 residues. CDR1 is LNHNV and CDR2 is YYDKDF in the germline V gene (reference sequence). Trimming took 7 bases from V and 4 from J, leaving 14 bases between them.

This rearrangement joins TRBV4-1 to TRBJ2-6; 9 bases are shared with TRBD1. V trimming: 3 bases; J trimming: 3 bases; junction bases outside the gene matches: 15. CDR3 length: 20 residues. Germline V lookup: CDR1 MGHRA, CDR2 YSYEKL. The CDR3 DNA sequence: TGCGCCAGCAGCCACCCGGGCCGCTACAGGGGGCATGGTGGGGCCAACGTCCTGACTTTC. Encoded protein: CASSHPGRYRGHGGANVLTF.

The rearrangement joins TRBV7-2 to TRBJ1-1; tentative D call: TRBD1 (5 bases). Germline CDR1 reads SGHTA; CDR2 reads FQGNSA. The ends were cut back, 3 bases at V and 4 bases at J, with 12 bases in the middle. The CDR3 totals 14 residues. The CDR3 nucleotides read TGTGCCAGCAGCTTGGCCGGGGGAGGCACTGAAGCTTTCTTT. This codes for CASSLAGGGTEAFF.

The chain employs TRBV18 and TRBJ2-5; 8 bases line up with TRBD1. The V segment lost 1 base and the J segment 5 bases; nucleotides outside the gene matches: 3. Germline loops: CDR1 KGHSH, CDR2 LQKENI. This CDR3 spans 14 amino acids. The CDR3 region has the DNA TGTGCCAGCTCACCACGGACAGGGCGGGAGACCCAGTACTTC. It encodes CASSPRTGRETQYF.

This CDR3 is CASSVFGESDNEQFF. The CDR3 DNA reads as TGTGCCAGCAGCGTATTTGGGGAGTCGGACAATGAGCAGTTCTTC. The chain is built from TRBV9 and TRBJ2-1; a weak D match, TRBD2 (5 bases). This CDR3 is 15 amino acids long. CDR1 SGDLS and CDR2 YYNGEE come from the germline V gene. V was trimmed by 1 base and J by 5 bases, leaving 13 bases between them.

The chain uses TRBV6-6 and TRBJ1-5; no firm D call. The CDR3 extends over 15 amino acids. The germline CDR1 and CDR2 sequences are MNHNY and SVGAGI (reference sequence). V was trimmed by 0 bases and J by 5 bases, leaving 11 bases between them. This CDR3 is CASSYSYRTHQPQHF. The CDR3 nucleotides are TGTGCCAGCAGTTACTCGTACAGAACTCATCAGCCCCAGCATTTT.

Only a few counts were recorded for this clone. CDR3 protein: CASSTGVSEQYF. In DNA, the CDR3 is TGTGCCAGCTCCACAGGTGTCTCGGAGCAGTACTTC. The V call is TRBV6-1, the J call TRBJ2-7, with D possibly matching TRBD1 (5 bases). Looked up from germline, CDR1 is MNHNS and CDR2 is SASEGT. V was clipped by 8 bases and J by 7 bases, with 15 bases between them. The CDR3 has 12 residues.

The chain joins TRBV6-1 to TRBJ2-1; no firm D call. The CDR3 extends over 13 amino acids. V was shortened by 3 bases and J by 4 bases, with 7 bases between the two germline ends. Looked up from germline, CDR1 is MNHNS and CDR2 is SASEGT. DNA of the CDR3: TGTGCCAGCAGTGACCTTGAGTACAATGAGCAGTTCTTC. It encodes CASSDLEYNEQFF.

The chain couples TRBV12-5 to TRBJ1-3, with TRBD1 identical over 7 bases. CDR1 is LGHNT and CDR2 is FRNRAP in the germline V gene. V was pared by 0 bases and J by 2 bases, with 4 bases of the junction left unmatched. The CDR3 covers 16 residues. DNA for the CDR3: TGTGCTAGTGGTTTGGTAGTTGGGACAGCTGGAAACACCATATATTTT. Amino acids: CASGLVVGTAGNTIYF.

The sample holds many counts of this clone. CDR3 protein: CASSLAILAGGPSYEQYF. The CDR3 nucleotides are TGTGCCAGCAGCTTAGCTATCCTAGCGGGAGGCCCCTCCTACGAGCAGTACTTC. The V call is TRBV7-2, the J call TRBJ2-7; 11 bases map to TRBD2. Germline loops: CDR1 SGHTA, CDR2 FQGNSA. J was trimmed by 0 bases and V by 0 bases; bases with no gene match: 7. This CDR3 region has 18 residues.

This clone was picked up a small number of times. V gene TRBV4-1 combines with J gene TRBJ2-1; 7 positions match TRBD2. The ends lost 4 bases at V and 9 bases at J; junction bases unmatched: 6. The CDR3 has 13 residues. Germline V CDR1 and CDR2: MGHRA, YSYEKL. CDR3: CASSPLSGGEQFF. The CDR3 region has the DNA TGCGCCAGCAGCCCTCTGTCGGGGGGTGAGCAGTTCTTC.

The V gene is TRBV14, the J gene TRBJ2-5, with D hard to call. CDR3 length: 13 amino acids. The germline V gene has CDR1 SGHDN and CDR2 FVKESK. Between the trimmed V and J ends, which lost 3 bases and 1 base, there was a span of 6 bases. DNA for the CDR3: TGTGCCAGCAGCCAGGGCCTCCAAGAGACCCAGTACTTC. Residues: CASSQGLQETQYF.

The CDR3 here is CASSLEGGGTGAYYEQYF. The CDR3, as DNA: TGTGCCAGCAGCTTAGAGGGTGGAGGTACAGGGGCCTATTACGAGCAGTACTTC. The chain recombines TRBV7-6 with TRBJ2-7; 7 nucleotides line up with TRBD1. Germline V CDR1 and CDR2: SGHVS, FNYEAQ. Trimming removed 1 base from V and 4 bases from J; junction bases left unmatched: 16. The CDR3 is 18 residues long.

The genes are TRBV9 and TRBJ1-1; the D is unclear. CDR3 length: 15 amino acids. Germline V lookup: CDR1 SGDLS, CDR2 YYNGEE. V was trimmed by 0 bases and J by 5 bases, leaving 14 bases between them. The CDR3 sequence is CASSVVSPRGTEAFF. CDR3 DNA: TGTGCCAGCAGCGTAGTATCCCCCCGAGGGACTGAAGCTTTCTTT.

The chain couples TRBV7-2 to TRBJ1-6, with 9 bases matching TRBD1. The CDR3 covers 14 residues. Per germline, CDR1 SGHTA and CDR2 FQGNSA. Germline trimming cut 5 bases from V and 13 bases from J; bases unmatched to any gene: 9. This CDR3 is CASSTGQGNFPLHF. In nucleotides, the CDR3 is TGTGCCAGCAGCACGGGACAGGGAAATTTTCCCCTCCACTTT.

CDR3 sequence (DNA): TGTGCCAGCAGTGAAGTGGTAGCGGGAGGGCCTGGCACAGATACGCAGTATTTT. Amino acid sequence: CASSEVVAGGPGTDTQYF. This chain connects TRBV6-1 to TRBJ2-3, with 11 positions matching TRBD2. CDR1 is MNHNS, CDR2 SASEGT, per germline. The V gene end was trimmed by 1 base and the J gene end by 1 base; junction bases not matched to a gene: 7. The CDR3 runs to 18 residues.

The rearrangement links TRBV19 to TRBJ2-7; 10 bases agree with TRBD1. CDR1 and CDR2 from the germline V gene are LNHDA and SQIVND (reference sequence). The CDR3 length is 15 residues. V lost 3 bases and J lost 3; bases outside the gene matches: 5. The CDR3 protein is CASSIAGQGFYEQYF. CDR3 DNA sequence: TGTGCCAGTAGTATCGCGGGACAGGGGTTCTACGAGCAGTACTTC.

The gene calls are TRBV10-3 and TRBJ2-3; D is ambiguous. CDR1 is ENHRY, CDR2 SYGVKD, per germline. V lost 5 bases, J lost 2 bases, and 14 bases lay in between. The CDR3 is 15 residues long. This CDR3 reads CAISLEPPPTDTQYF. The CDR3 DNA follows: TGTGCCATCAGTCTGGAGCCCCCACCCACAGATACGCAGTATTTT.

The rearrangement links TRBV2 to TRBJ2-3, with 9 nucleotides matching TRBD1. The V segment lost 7 bases and the J segment 7 bases; nucleotides outside the gene matches: 12. This CDR3 region has 15 residues. Looked up from germline, CDR1 is SNHLY and CDR2 is FYNNEI. The chain's CDR3 is CASTPGTGFENTQYF. CDR3 DNA sequence: TGTGCCAGCACCCCGGGGACAGGGTTTGAGAATACGCAGTATTTT.

The rearrangement uses TRBV6-1 and TRBJ2-1; D uncertain. This CDR3 is built from 15 residues. Germline V gives CDR1 MNHNS, CDR2 SASEGT. V was cut by 1 base and J by 4 bases, with 11 bases left in between. Here the CDR3 reads CASSEGRESYNEQFF. DNA of the CDR3: TGTGCCAGCAGTGAAGGGAGAGAGTCTTACAATGAGCAGTTCTTC.

V usage is TRBV12-5 and J usage is TRBJ1-4; maybe TRBD1 (5 bases). V was clipped by 1 base and J by 0 bases, with 9 bases between them. Germline CDR1 and CDR2: LGHNT and FRNRAP. The CDR3 totals 16 residues. CDR3 sequence reads: CASGLGQSATNEKLFF. In DNA form, the CDR3 reads TGTGCTAGTGGTTTGGGACAGTCTGCAACTAATGAAAAACTGTTTTTT.

The V gene is TRBV4-1, the J gene TRBJ2-7; D unresolved. The CDR3 consists of 15 residues. Trimming stripped 1 base from V and 1 base from J, with 11 bases between. Germline CDR1 reads MGHRA; CDR2 reads YSYEKL. CDR3 coding DNA: TGCGCCAGCAGCCAAGTTTCTTCCCCGTCCTACGAGCAGTACTTC. It specifies CASSQVSSPSYEQYF.

V usage is TRBV30 and J usage is TRBJ2-2; D call uncertain. Germline V gene lookup returns CDR1 GTSNPN and CDR2 SVGIG (reference sequence). This CDR3 has 13 amino acids. V was trimmed by 3 bases and J by 4 bases, leaving 9 bases between them. The CDR3 here is CAWRLRSTGELFF. The CDR3 nucleotides are TGTGCCTGGAGACTTCGAAGCACCGGGGAGCTGTTTTTT.

V and J are TRBV4-3 and TRBJ2-1; 7 positions match TRBD2. This CDR3 spans 18 amino acids. V gave up 0 bases and J gave up 6 bases; unmatched junction bases: 14. CDR1 and CDR2 from the germline V gene are LGHNA and YSLEER. The CDR3 region is CASSQDFSLGGGSNEQFF. In DNA form, the CDR3 reads TGCGCCAGCAGCCAAGATTTTTCTCTCGGTGGCGGGAGCAATGAGCAGTTCTTC.

The chain links TRBV27 to TRBJ1-1; 10 bases align to TRBD1. The junction had 4 bases not matched to a gene; V was cut back by 5 bases and J by 4 bases. CDR3 length: 14 amino acids. The germline gives CDR1 MNHEY, CDR2 SMNVEV (reference sequence). CDR3 residues: CASSIGTGATEAFF. DNA of the CDR3: TGTGCCAGCAGTATCGGGACAGGGGCCACTGAAGCTTTCTTT.

The rearrangement joins TRBV5-4 to TRBJ2-3; 8 nucleotides align to TRBD1. Germline V gives CDR1 SGHNT, CDR2 YYREEE (reference sequence). The ends lost 3 bases at V and 1 base at J; junction bases unmatched: 1. The CDR3 consists of 14 residues. The DNA of the CDR3 is TGTGCCAGCAGCTCGGGACAGGGCACAGATACGCAGTATTTT. This codes for CASSSGQGTDTQYF.